The 30 T cell receptor beta chains below come from one sample, sequenced in a study of OX40 agonist ivuxolimab in advanced cancers. The method was immunoSEQ multiplex PCR; TCRdb's version includes in-frame clones alone and lacks a portion of them. The sample shows roughly 74,000 clones, over 85% of them seen only once. The specimen comprised CD4+ or CD8+ T cells sorted from blood, sampled in a trial of the OX40 agonist ivuxolimab. These receptors came from an adult with an advanced solid tumor such as melanoma, head and neck, liver or kidney cancer.

The chain links TRBV27 to TRBJ2-2, with D perhaps matching TRBD1 or TRBD2 (5 bases each). V lost 2 bases to trimming and J lost 5 bases, with 6 bases between them. The CDR3 sequence is 13 residues long. In germline, CDR1 is MNHEY, CDR2 SMNVEV (reference sequence). Written as DNA, the CDR3 is TGTGCCAGCAGTTTAGGGGGAACCGGGGAGCTGTTTTTT. Translated, it gives CASSLGGTGELFF.

The CDR3 nucleotides are TGTGCCAGCAGCCCCCCGGGGTCTGAAGCTTTCTTT. Its translation is CASSPPGSEAFF. This sequence joins TRBV5-6 and TRBJ1-1, with D hard to call. Trimming removed 4 bases from V and 6 bases from J, with 10 bases in between. The germline V gene encodes CDR1 SGHDT and CDR2 YYEEEE. CDR3 size: 12 residues.

V usage is TRBV27 and J usage is TRBJ2-1, with 7 bases fitting TRBD2. V shed 4 bases, J shed 0 bases, and the junction held 15 bases outside the gene matches. This CDR3 is 19 amino acids long. The germline V gene has CDR1 MNHEY and CDR2 SMNVEV (reference sequence). The CDR3 reads CASSSNHPREGSSYNEQFF. DNA for the CDR3: TGTGCCAGCAGTTCCAACCATCCAAGGGAGGGGAGCTCCTACAATGAGCAGTTCTTC.

The rearrangement uses TRBV5-6 and TRBJ2-3; possible D gene TRBD1, 6 bases. Trimming took off 5 bases at V and 3 bases at J, with 13 bases between the two ends. Looked up from germline, CDR1 is SGHDT and CDR2 is YYEEEE. CDR3 length: 14 residues. The CDR3 sequence is CASSYGQPTDTQYF. CDR3 coding DNA: TGTGCCAGCAGTTATGGACAGCCGACAGATACGCAGTATTTT.

The chain joins TRBV9 to TRBJ2-2, with unresolved D. CDR3 size: 12 residues. The V gene lost 4 bases and the J gene lost 6 bases, with 7 bases spanning the gap. The germline gives CDR1 SGDLS, CDR2 YYNGEE. Here the CDR3 reads CASSLTPGELFF. CDR3 nucleotide sequence: TGTGCCAGCAGCCTCACCCCCGGGGAGCTGTTTTTT.

This rearrangement joins TRBV4-3 to TRBJ2-7; 7 positions match TRBD2. The junction had 8 bases not matched to a gene; V was cut back by 6 bases and J by 3 bases. The CDR3 contains 14 residues. Germline CDR1 and CDR2: LGHNA and YSLEER. The CDR3, as DNA: TGCGCCAGCAGTCCCTTTGGGAGGGACTACGAGCAGTACTTC. This gives the protein CASSPFGRDYEQYF.

In DNA form, the CDR3 reads TGTGCCAGCAGCTTACGGCAGGGGGCTGGAGAGACCCAGTACTTC. The encoded protein is CASSLRQGAGETQYF. The chain employs TRBV7-6 and TRBJ2-5; the match to TRBD1 covers 8 bases. The CDR3 is 15 amino acids. CDR1 SGHVS and CDR2 FNYEAQ come from the germline V gene. V shed 2 bases, J shed 4 bases, and the junction held 6 bases outside the gene matches.

This chain joins TRBV6-4 and TRBJ1-4, with 7 positions matching TRBD1. Germline-derived CDR1 and CDR2 are MRHNA and SNTAGT. V dropped 0 bases and J dropped 1; count of bases not matched to a gene: 11. This CDR3 has 19 amino acids. The CDR3 sequence: CASSDSRAGGGLTNEKLFF. CDR3 DNA sequence: TGTGCCAGCAGTGACTCGAGGGCAGGGGGAGGGCTAACTAATGAAAAACTGTTTTTT.

The chain carries TRBV6-1 and TRBJ2-1; D is ambiguous. Trimming removed 6 bases at V and 3 bases at J, with 6 bases between. The CDR3 runs to 12 residues. Germline V gives CDR1 MNHNS, CDR2 SASEGT. CDR3 nucleotide sequence: TGTGCCAGCAGACTATTCTACAATGAGCAGTTCTTC. This translates into CASRLFYNEQFF.

V usage is TRBV6-5 and J usage is TRBJ2-3; the match to TRBD1 covers 7 bases. Germline CDR1 MNHEY, CDR2 SVGAGI. The V segment lost 0 bases and the J segment 2 bases; nucleotides outside the gene matches: 5. The CDR3 covers 16 residues. The CDR3 sequence: CASSYSRGTNTDTQYF. CDR3 nucleotides: TGTGCCAGCAGTTACTCCAGGGGGACGAACACAGATACGCAGTATTTT.

This chain links TRBV11-2 with TRBJ2-6; tentative D call: TRBD2 (6 bases). The germline V and J ends were trimmed by 11 bases and 1 base, with 21 bases remaining between them. The length of the CDR3 is 17 residues. Per the germline V gene, CDR1 is SGHAT and CDR2 is FQNNGV. The CDR3 is CAAKRGTQISGANVLTF. The CDR3 DNA reads TGTGCCGCAAAACGCGGGACCCAAATTTCTGGGGCCAACGTCCTGACTTTC. Full variable domain (remainder filled in from reference TRBV11-2 and TRBJ2-6): EAGVAQSPRYKIIEKRQSVAFWCNPISGHATLYWYQQILGQGPKLLIQFQNNGVVDDSQLPKDRFSAERLKGVDSTLKIQPAKLEDSAVYLCAAKRGTQISGANVLTFGAGSRLTVL.

The CDR3 nucleotides are TGTGCCAGCAGTGAAAGGAGAACTGCTGCCTACAATGAGCAGTTCTTC. This sequence encodes CASSERRTAAYNEQFF. The chain employs TRBV6-1 and TRBJ2-1, with D uncertain. The CDR3 has 16 residues. The germline V gene encodes CDR1 MNHNS and CDR2 SASEGT. V was pared by 2 bases and J by 2 bases, with 13 bases between.

J is TRBJ1-3 and V is TRBV9, with D hard to call. The germline V gene encodes CDR1 SGDLS and CDR2 YYNGEE. CDR3 length: 16 amino acids. Trimming stripped 3 bases from V and 1 base from J, with 14 bases between. CDR3 bases: TGTGCCAGCAGCGACGGCAAGGGTAGTTCTGGAAACACCATATATTTT. This gives the protein CASSDGKGSSGNTIYF.

The chain joins TRBV7-2 to TRBJ2-3; D not resolved. Trimming removed 1 base at V and 2 bases at J, with 4 bases between. In germline, CDR1 is SGHTA, CDR2 FQGNSA. The CDR3 has 13 amino acids. The CDR3 protein is CASSLGFTDTQYF. The CDR3 coding sequence is TGTGCCAGCAGCTTAGGTTTCACAGATACGCAGTATTTT.

This clone was detected only once. The junction does not match germline at one end; this may be a read error. The V call is TRBV7-2, the J call TRBJ1-2, with D perhaps TRBD1 (5 bases). CDR1 is SGHTA and CDR2 is FQGNSA in the germline V gene. This CDR3 is 12 amino acids long. For the CDR3, the DNA is TGTGCCAGCAGCCACCAGGAACAGGTTCCCTCGTTC. Amino acids: CASSHQEQVPSF.

This chain's CDR3 is CASSYGVGPTGELFF. As DNA, the CDR3 is TGTGCCAGCAGTTACGGGGTAGGGCCCACCGGGGAGCTGTTTTTT. The chain combines TRBV6-5 with TRBJ2-2; no reliable D call. V lost 2 bases, J lost 4 bases, and 11 bases lay in between. CDR3 length: 15 amino acids. Germline V gene lookup returns CDR1 MNHEY and CDR2 SVGAGI.

The chain links TRBV11-3 to TRBJ2-3; 7 bases align to TRBD2. CDR1 and CDR2 from the germline V gene are SGHNT and YENEEA. The CDR3 is 14 residues long. Unmatched junction bases numbered 9, after V lost 5 bases and J lost 7 bases. The chain's CDR3 is CASSPWGGDHTQYF. CDR3 DNA sequence: TGTGCCAGCAGCCCTTGGGGGGGGGACCATACGCAGTATTTT.

The chain carries TRBV19 and TRBJ1-4; TRBD1 aligns across 10 bases. There are 15 residues in the CDR3. Germline V gene lookup returns CDR1 LNHDA and CDR2 SQIVND (reference sequence). V gave up 5 bases and J gave up 6 bases; unmatched junction bases: 6. The CDR3 DNA follows: TGTGCCAGTAGTGCGGGGGACAGGGGTGATGAAAAACTGTTTTTT. Its protein is CASSAGDRGDEKLFF.

This chain joins TRBV29-1 and TRBJ2-5; D perhaps matches TRBD2 (6 bases). The germline V and J ends were trimmed by 6 bases and 1 base, with 12 bases remaining between them. Germline V CDR1 and CDR2: SQVTM, ANQGSEA. This CDR3 is 13 amino acids long. In DNA, the CDR3 is TGCAGCGTGAATCCGGGACTCCAAGAGACCCAGTACTTC. It yields the protein CSVNPGLQETQYF. Full variable domain (outside the CDR3, taken from reference TRBV29-1 and TRBJ2-5): SAVISQKPSRDICQRGTSLTIQCQVDSQVTMMFWYRQQPGQSLTLIATANQGSEATYESGFVIDKFPISRPNLTFSTLTVSNMSPEDSSIYLCSVNPGLQETQYFGPGTRLLVL.

In this sample, this clone turned up a few times. V gene TRBV19 combines with J gene TRBJ1-2; the D is unclear. The CDR3 is 15 residues long. V was cut by 3 bases and J by 3 bases, with 14 bases left in between. The V gene's germline CDR1 is LNHDA and CDR2 SQIVND (reference sequence). The CDR3 nucleotides are TGTGCCAGTAGTATCGGTAAAGGCGCCCACTATGGCTACACCTTC. Protein: CASSIGKGAHYGYTF. Complete variable domain (other parts from reference TRBV19 and TRBJ1-2): DGGITQSPKYLFRKEGQNVTLSCEQNLNHDAMYWYRQDPGQGLRLIYYSQIVNDFQKGDIAEGYSVSREKKESFPLTVTSAQKNPTAFYLCASSIGKGAHYGYTFGSGTRLTVV.

This chain joins TRBV6-1 and TRBJ2-2; 8 bases fit TRBD1. The ends lost 6 bases at V and 13 bases at J; junction bases unmatched: 1. The CDR3 spans 10 residues. Germline values: CDR1 MNHNS, CDR2 SASEGT. CDR3 residues: CASRGTGLFF. DNA of the CDR3: TGTGCCAGCAGGGGGACAGGGCTGTTTTTT.

V gene TRBV6-6 combines with J gene TRBJ2-3; no firm D call. The V end lost 3 bases, the J end lost 2 bases, and 6 bases lay between the germline ends. The germline gives CDR1 MNHNY, CDR2 SVGAGI (reference sequence). This CDR3 has 13 residues. CDR3 sequence (DNA): TGTGCCAGCAGTTATTTTTCCACAGATACGCAGTATTTT. Amino acid sequence: CASSYFSTDTQYF.

This chain uses TRBV2 with TRBJ2-5; D may be TRBD2 (6 bases). V lost 2 bases to trimming and J lost 5 bases, with 15 bases between them. Germline V gives CDR1 SNHLY, CDR2 FYNNEI. The CDR3 sequence is 15 residues long. The DNA for the CDR3 is TGTGCCAGCAGTGAACCCGGGACTCCTCTCGAGACCCAGTACTTC. It translates to CASSEPGTPLETQYF.

This chain connects TRBV5-6 to TRBJ2-7; D is tentatively TRBD1 or TRBD2 (6 bases each). Germline V gene lookup returns CDR1 SGHDT and CDR2 YYEEEE. CDR3 length: 16 residues. The germline V and J ends were trimmed by 6 bases and 3 bases, with 22 bases remaining between them. This chain's CDR3 is CASIQRVGTTDYEQYF. For the CDR3, the DNA is TGTGCCAGCATCCAGCGGGTGGGGACAACCGACTACGAGCAGTACTTC.

In this sample, this clone turned up once. The gene calls are TRBV4-3 and TRBJ1-2; no definite D call. The V end lost 0 bases, the J end lost 3 bases, and 11 bases lay between the germline ends. CDR3 size: 15 residues. CDR1 is LGHNA, CDR2 YSLEER, per germline. The DNA of the CDR3 is TGCGCCAGCAGCCAAGATCGAGGCAGCGACTATGGCTACACCTTC. It yields the protein CASSQDRGSDYGYTF.

V gene TRBV9 combines with J gene TRBJ2-2; 7 bases map to TRBD2. The CDR3 covers 15 residues. The germline CDR1 and CDR2 sequences are SGDLS and YYNGEE. The J segment lost 6 bases and the V segment lost 4 bases, leaving 9 bases of the junction unmatched. The CDR3 sequence is CASSRTPGGSGELFF. The CDR3 DNA reads TGTGCCAGCAGCCGGACTCCGGGAGGATCCGGGGAGCTGTTTTTT.

This chain connects TRBV4-3 to TRBJ2-7; TRBD1 might be the D (6 bases). V lost 2 bases, J lost 1 base, and 9 bases lay in between. Germline CDR1 and CDR2: LGHNA and YSLEER. CDR3 length equals 14 residues. The CDR3 here is CASSQRQASYEQYF. The CDR3 DNA reads TGCGCCAGCAGCCAAAGACAGGCTTCCTACGAGCAGTACTTC.

The V and J genes are TRBV29-1 and TRBJ1-2; no reliable D call. Germline-derived CDR1 and CDR2 are SQVTM and ANQGSEA. This CDR3 is built from 14 residues. The ends were cut back, 0 bases at V and 2 bases at J, with 10 bases in the middle. CDR3 sequence reads: CSVEDQAANYGYTF. DNA for the CDR3: TGCAGCGTTGAAGATCAAGCTGCGAACTATGGCTACACCTTC. The full variable domain, completed using reference TRBV29-1 and TRBJ1-2, is SAVISQKPSRDICQRGTSLTIQCQVDSQVTMMFWYRQQPGQSLTLIATANQGSEATYESGFVIDKFPISRPNLTFSTLTVSNMSPEDSSIYLCSVEDQAANYGYTFGSGTRLTVV.

This chain joins TRBV27 and TRBJ2-1; D gene unclear. The CDR3 totals 12 residues. CDR1 and CDR2 (germline): MNHEY, SMNVEV (reference sequence). Trimming pared 5 bases from V and 5 bases from J, leaving 7 bases between. Here the CDR3 DNA reads TGTGCCAGCAGTCGGAGAAACAATGAGCAGTTCTTC. Encoded protein: CASSRRNNEQFF.

This chain joins TRBV29-1 and TRBJ2-1; 11 bases are a match to TRBD2. CDR3 size: 15 residues. V shed 3 bases, J shed 7 bases, and the junction held 8 bases outside the gene matches. Germline values: CDR1 SQVTM, CDR2 ANQGSEA. The CDR3 DNA reads as TGCAGCGTTGACGGTGTTAGCGGGAGGGAGAATGAGCAGTTCTTC. Its translation: CSVDGVSGRENEQFF.